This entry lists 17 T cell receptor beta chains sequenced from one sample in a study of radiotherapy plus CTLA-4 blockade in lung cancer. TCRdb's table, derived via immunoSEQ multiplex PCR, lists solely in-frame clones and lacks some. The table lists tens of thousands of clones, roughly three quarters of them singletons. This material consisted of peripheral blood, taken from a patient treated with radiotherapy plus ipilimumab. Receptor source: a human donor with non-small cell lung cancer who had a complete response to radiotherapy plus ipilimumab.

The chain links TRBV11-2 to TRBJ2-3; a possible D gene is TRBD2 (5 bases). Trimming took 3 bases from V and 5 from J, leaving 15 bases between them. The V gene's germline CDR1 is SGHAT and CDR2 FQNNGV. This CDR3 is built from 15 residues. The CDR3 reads CASSLGVRTLDTQYF. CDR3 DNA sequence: TGTGCCAGCAGCTTGGGAGTACGGACGCTAGATACGCAGTATTTT.

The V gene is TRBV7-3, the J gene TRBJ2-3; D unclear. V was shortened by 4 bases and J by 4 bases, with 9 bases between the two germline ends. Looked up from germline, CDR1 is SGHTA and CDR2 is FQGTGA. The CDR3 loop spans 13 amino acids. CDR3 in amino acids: CASSSLPADTQYF. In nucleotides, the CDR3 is TGTGCCAGCAGCTCCCTCCCAGCAGATACGCAGTATTTT.

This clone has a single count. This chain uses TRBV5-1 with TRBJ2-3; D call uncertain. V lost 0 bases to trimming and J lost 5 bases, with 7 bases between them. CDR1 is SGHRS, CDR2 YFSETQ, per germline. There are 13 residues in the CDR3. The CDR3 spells CASSLARQDTQYF. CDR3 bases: TGCGCCAGCAGCTTGGCCAGGCAAGATACGCAGTATTTT.

The CDR3 sequence: CASSDTGKNSPLHF. As DNA, the CDR3 is TGTGCCAGCAGTGATACCGGGAAAAATTCACCCCTCCACTTT. This chain uses TRBV2 with TRBJ1-6; D unclear. V was pared by 3 bases and J by 7 bases, with 10 bases between. Germline CDR1 and CDR2: SNHLY and FYNNEI. The CDR3 extends over 14 amino acids.

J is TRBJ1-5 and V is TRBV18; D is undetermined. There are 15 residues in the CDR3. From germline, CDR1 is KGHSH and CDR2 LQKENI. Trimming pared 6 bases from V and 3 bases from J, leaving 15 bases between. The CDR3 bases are TGTGCCAGCTCGCTGGGTCAGGCACTCAATCAGCCCCAGCATTTT. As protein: CASSLGQALNQPQHF.

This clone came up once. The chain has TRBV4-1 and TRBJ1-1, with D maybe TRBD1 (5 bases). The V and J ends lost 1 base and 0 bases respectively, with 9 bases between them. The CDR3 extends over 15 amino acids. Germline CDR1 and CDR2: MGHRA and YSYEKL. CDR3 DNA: TGCGCCAGCAGCCAAGGTCCAGGGATGAACACTGAAGCTTTCTTT. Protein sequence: CASSQGPGMNTEAFF.

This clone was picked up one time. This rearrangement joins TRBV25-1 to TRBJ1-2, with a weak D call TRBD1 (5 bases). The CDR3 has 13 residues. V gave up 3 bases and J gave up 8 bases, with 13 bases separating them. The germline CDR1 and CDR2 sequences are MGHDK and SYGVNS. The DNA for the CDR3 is TGTGCCAGCAGTGACCTGACAGTAAGCGGCTACACCTTC. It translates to CASSDLTVSGYTF.

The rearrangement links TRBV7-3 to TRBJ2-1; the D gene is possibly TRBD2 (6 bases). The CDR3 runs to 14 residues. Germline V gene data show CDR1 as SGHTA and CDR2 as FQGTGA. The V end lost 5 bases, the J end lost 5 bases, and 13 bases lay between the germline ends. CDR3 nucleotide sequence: TGTGCCAGCAGCCCTCCCGGGACTCACAATGAGCAGTTCTTC. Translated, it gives CASSPPGTHNEQFF.

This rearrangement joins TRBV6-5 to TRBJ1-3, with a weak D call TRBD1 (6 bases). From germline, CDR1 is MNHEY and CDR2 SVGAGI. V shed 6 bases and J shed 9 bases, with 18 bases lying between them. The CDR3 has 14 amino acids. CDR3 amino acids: CASRQGISVLTIYF. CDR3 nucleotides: TGTGCCAGCAGACAGGGCATCTCTGTTCTCACCATATATTTT.

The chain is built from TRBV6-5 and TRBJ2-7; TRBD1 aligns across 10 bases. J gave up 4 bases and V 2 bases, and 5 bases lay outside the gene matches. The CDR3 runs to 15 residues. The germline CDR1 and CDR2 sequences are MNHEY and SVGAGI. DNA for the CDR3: TGTGCCAGCAGTTACCCGGGACAGGGGAGGTACGAGCAGTACTTC. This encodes CASSYPGQGRYEQYF.

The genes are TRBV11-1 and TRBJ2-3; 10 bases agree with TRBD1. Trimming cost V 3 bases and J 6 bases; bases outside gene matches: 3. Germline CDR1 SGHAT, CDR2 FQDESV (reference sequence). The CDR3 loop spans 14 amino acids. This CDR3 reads CASSLTGGRDTQYF. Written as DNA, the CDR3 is TGTGCCAGCAGCTTGACAGGGGGCAGGGATACGCAGTATTTT.

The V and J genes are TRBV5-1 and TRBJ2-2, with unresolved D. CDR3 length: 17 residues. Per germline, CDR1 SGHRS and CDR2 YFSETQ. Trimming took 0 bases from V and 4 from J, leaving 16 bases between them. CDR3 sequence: CASSLGQAPIVTGELFF. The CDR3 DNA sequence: TGCGCCAGCAGCTTGGGTCAAGCTCCCATTGTCACCGGGGAGCTGTTTTTT.

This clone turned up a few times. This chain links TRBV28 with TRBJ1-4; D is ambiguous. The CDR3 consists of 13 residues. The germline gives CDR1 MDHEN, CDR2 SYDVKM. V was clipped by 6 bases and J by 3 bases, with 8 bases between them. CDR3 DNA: TGTGCCAGCAGCTCTACAGCTAATGAAAAACTGTTTTTT. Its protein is CASSSTANEKLFF.

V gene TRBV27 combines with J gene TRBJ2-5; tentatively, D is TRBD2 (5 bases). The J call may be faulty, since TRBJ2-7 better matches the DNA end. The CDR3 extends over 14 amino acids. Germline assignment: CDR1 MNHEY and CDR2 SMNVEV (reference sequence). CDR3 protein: CASSLERSSYEQYF. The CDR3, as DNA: TGTGCCAGCAGTTTAGAGCGGAGCTCCTACGAGCAGTACTTC.

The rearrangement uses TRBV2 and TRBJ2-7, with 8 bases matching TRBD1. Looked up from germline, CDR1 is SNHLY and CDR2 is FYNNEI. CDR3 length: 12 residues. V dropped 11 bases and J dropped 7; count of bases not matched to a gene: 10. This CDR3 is CAGTDRAYEQYF. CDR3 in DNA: TGTGCCGGAACGGACAGGGCTTATGAGCAGTACTTC.

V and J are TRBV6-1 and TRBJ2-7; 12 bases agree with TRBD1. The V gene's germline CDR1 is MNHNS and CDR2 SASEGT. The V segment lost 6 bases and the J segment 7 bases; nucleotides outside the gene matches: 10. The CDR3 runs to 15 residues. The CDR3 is CASSRDRGLQGEQYF. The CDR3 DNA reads TGTGCCAGCAGCCGGGACAGGGGGCTCCAAGGGGAGCAGTACTTC.

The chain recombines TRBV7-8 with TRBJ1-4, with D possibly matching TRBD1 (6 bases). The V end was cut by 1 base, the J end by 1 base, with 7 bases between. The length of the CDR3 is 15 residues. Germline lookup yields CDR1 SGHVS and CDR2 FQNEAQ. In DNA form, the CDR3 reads TGTGCCAGCAGCTTAGTCAGGGGAACTAATGAAAAACTGTTTTTT. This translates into CASSLVRGTNEKLFF.